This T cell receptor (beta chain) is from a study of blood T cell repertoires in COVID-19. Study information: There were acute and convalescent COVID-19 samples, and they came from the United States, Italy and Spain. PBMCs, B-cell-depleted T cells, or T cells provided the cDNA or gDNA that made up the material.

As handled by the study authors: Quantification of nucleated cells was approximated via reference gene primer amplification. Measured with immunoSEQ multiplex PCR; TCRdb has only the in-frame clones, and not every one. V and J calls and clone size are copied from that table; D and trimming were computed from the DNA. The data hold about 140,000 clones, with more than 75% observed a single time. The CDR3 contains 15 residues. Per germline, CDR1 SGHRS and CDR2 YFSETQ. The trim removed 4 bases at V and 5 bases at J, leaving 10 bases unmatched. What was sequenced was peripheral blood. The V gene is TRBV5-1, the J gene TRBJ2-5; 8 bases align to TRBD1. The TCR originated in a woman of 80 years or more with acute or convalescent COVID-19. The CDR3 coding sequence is TGCGCCAGCAGCCAGGGGGCCGAATCGAGGGAGACCCAGTACTTC. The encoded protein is CASSQGAESRETQYF.